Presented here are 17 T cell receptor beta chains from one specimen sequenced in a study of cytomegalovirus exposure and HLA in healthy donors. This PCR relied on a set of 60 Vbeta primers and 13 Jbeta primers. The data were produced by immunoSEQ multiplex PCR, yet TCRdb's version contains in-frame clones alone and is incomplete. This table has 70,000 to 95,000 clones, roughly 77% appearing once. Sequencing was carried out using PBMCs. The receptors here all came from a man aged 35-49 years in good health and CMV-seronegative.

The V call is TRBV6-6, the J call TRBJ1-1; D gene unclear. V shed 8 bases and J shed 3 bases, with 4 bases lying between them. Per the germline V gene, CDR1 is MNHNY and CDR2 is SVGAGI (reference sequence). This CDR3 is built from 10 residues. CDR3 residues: CASRYTEAFF. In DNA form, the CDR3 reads TGTGCCAGCCGGTACACTGAAGCTTTCTTT.

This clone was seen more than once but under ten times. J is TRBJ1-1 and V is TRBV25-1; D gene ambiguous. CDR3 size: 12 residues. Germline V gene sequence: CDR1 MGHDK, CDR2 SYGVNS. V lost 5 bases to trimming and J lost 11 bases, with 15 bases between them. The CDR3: CASSNLLAAAFF. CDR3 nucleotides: TGTGCCAGCAGTAACTTACTAGCGGCCGCTTTCTTT. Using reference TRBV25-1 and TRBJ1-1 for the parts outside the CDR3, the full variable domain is EADIYQTPRYLVIGTGKKITLECSQTMGHDKMYWYQQDPGMELHLIHYSYGVNSTEKGDLSSESTVSRIRTEHFPLTLESARPSHTSQYLCASSNLLAAAFFGQGTRLTVV.

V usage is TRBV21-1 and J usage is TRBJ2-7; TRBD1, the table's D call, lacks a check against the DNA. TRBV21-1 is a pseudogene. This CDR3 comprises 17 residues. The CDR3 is CASSKADGQGLGREQYF. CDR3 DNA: TGTGCCAGCAGCAAAGCGGATGGACAGGGTCTGGGTCGAGAGCAGTACTTC.

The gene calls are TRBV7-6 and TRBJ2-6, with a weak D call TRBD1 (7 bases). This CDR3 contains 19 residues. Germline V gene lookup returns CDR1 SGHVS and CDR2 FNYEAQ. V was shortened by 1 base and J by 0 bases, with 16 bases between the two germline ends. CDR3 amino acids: CASSLESAGGGSGANVLTF. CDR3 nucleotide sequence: TGTGCCAGCAGCTTAGAATCGGCAGGGGGAGGCTCTGGGGCCAACGTCCTGACTTTC.

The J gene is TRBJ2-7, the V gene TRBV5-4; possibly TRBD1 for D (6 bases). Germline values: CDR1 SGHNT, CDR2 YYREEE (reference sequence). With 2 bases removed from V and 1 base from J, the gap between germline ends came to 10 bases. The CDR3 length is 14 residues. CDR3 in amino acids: CASSLQGISYEQYF. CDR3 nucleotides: TGTGCCAGCAGCTTACAGGGAATTTCCTACGAGCAGTACTTC.

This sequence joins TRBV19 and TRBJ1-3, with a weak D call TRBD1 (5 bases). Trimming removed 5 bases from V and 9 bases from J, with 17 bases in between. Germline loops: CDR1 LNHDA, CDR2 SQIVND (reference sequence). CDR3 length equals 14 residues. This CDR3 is CASSLGLTGGTIYF. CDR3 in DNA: TGTGCCAGTAGTTTGGGCCTGACCGGGGGCACCATATATTTT.

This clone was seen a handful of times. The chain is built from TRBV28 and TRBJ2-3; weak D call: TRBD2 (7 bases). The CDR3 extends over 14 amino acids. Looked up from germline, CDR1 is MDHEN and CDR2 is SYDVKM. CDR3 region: CAGGPGGGTDTQYF. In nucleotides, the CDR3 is TGTGCTGGCGGGCCGGGGGGCGGCACAGATACGCAGTATTTT.

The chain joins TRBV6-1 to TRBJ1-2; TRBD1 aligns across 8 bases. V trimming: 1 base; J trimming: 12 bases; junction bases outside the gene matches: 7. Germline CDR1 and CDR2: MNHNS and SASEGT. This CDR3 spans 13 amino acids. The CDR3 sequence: CASSEEPGGADTF. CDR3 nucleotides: TGTGCCAGCAGTGAAGAACCAGGGGGCGCCGACACCTTC.

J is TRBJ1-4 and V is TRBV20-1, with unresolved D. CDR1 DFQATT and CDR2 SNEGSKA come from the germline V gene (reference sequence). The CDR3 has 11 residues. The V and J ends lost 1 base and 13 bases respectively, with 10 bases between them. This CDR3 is CSARAGVLLFF. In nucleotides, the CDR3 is TGCAGTGCTAGAGCCGGAGTTCTACTGTTTTTT.

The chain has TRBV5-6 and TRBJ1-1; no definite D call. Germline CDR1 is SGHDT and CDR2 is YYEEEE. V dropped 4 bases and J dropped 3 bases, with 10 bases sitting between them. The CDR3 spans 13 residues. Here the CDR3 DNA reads TGTGCCAGCAGCCCACCCGCGTACACTGAAGCTTTCTTT. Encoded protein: CASSPPAYTEAFF.

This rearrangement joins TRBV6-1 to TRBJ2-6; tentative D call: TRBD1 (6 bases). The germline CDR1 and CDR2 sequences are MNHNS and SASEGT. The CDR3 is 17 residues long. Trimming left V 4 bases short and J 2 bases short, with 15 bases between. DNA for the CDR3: TGTGCCAGCAGTGGATTAAAGCAGGGGACTGGGGCCAACGTCCTGACTTTC. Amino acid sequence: CASSGLKQGTGANVLTF.

The CDR3 DNA is TGTGCCAGTCGGTACGTTTTAGCTGATGTTGCTGGAAACACCATATATTTT. This gives the protein CASRYVLADVAGNTIYF. The V gene is TRBV19, the J gene TRBJ1-3, with D uncertain. V lost 8 bases, J lost 2 bases, and 22 bases lay in between. This CDR3 comprises 17 residues. From germline, CDR1 is LNHDA and CDR2 SQIVND (reference sequence).

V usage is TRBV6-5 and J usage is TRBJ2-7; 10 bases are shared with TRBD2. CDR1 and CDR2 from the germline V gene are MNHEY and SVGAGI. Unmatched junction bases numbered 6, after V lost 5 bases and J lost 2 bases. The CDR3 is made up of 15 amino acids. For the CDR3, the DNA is TGTGCCAGCAGTCTCACTAGCGGGGACACCTACGAGCAGTACTTC. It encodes CASSLTSGDTYEQYF.

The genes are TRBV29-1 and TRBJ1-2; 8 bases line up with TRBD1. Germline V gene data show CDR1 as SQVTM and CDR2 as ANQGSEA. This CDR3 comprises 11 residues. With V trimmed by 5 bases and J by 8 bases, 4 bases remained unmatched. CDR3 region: CSVPRGRGYTF. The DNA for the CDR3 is TGCAGCGTTCCCAGGGGGCGAGGCTACACCTTC.

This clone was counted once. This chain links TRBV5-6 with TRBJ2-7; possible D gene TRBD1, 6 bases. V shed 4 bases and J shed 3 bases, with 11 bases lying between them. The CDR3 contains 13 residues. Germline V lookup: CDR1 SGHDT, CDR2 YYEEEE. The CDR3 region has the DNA TGTGCCAGCAGCCTGACAGGATTCTACGAGCAGTACTTC. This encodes CASSLTGFYEQYF.

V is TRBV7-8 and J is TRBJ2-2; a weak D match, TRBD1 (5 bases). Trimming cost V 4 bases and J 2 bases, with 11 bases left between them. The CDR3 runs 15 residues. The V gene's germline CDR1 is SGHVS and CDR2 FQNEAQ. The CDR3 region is CASSSGQGNTGELFF. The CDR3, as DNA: TGTGCCAGCAGCTCCGGCCAGGGAAACACCGGGGAGCTGTTTTTT.

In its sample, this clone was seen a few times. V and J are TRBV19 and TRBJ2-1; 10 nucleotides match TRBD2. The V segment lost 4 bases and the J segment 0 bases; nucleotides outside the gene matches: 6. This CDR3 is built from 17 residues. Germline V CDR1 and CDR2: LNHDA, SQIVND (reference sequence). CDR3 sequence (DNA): TGTGCCAGTAGTACCTTAACTAGCGGGGCCTCCTACAATGAGCAGTTCTTC. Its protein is CASSTLTSGASYNEQFF.